Presented here are 3 T cell receptor beta chains from one specimen sequenced in a study of blood T cell repertoires in COVID-19. The assay was immunoSEQ multiplex PCR, and TCRdb's table has in-frame clones only and misses some. Of approximately 210,000 clones detected, more than 80% appear once; the ten largest clones hold around 8.4%. Sequences were obtained from PBMCs or T cells enriched from blood (not recorded which). The receptors were sampled from a young woman who had recovered from COVID-19.

The table lists this clone with many counts. The chain combines TRBV28 with TRBJ2-6, with a weak D call TRBD1 (6 bases). Germline CDR1 is MDHEN and CDR2 is SYDVKM. CDR3 length: 13 amino acids. Trimming took off 2 bases at V and 13 bases at J, with 12 bases between the two ends. The CDR3 protein is CASSLEAQGVLTF. The CDR3 region has the DNA TGTGCCAGCAGTTTAGAGGCGCAGGGGGTCCTGACTTTC.

The genes are TRBV2 and TRBJ1-5; 8 bases agree with TRBD1. V dropped 4 bases and J dropped 5; count of bases not matched to a gene: 4. Germline V CDR1 and CDR2: SNHLY, FYNNEI. CDR3 length: 14 residues. The CDR3 region is CASSARGLDQPQHF. Here the CDR3 DNA reads TGTGCCAGCAGTGCCAGGGGGCTCGATCAGCCCCAGCATTTT.

The chain carries TRBV24-1 and TRBJ2-2; D might be TRBD1 (5 bases). CDR3 length: 16 residues. V was clipped by 5 bases and J by 3 bases, with 15 bases between them. The germline V gene has CDR1 KGHDR and CDR2 SFDVKD. CDR3 DNA sequence: TGTGCCACCAGTGGTGTCAGGGATGAGGACACCGGGGAGCTGTTTTTT. It encodes CATSGVRDEDTGELFF.